The 17 T cell receptor beta chains given below trace back to one sample, sequenced in a study of siplizumab effects on memory and regulatory T cells (dated by TCRdb to about 2019). Receptor libraries were prepared by the immunoSEQ multiplex PCR assay. TCRdb retrieved this table from immuneACCESS and kept in-frame rearrangements only. Not all clones are present; in checked studies, unresolved V genes account for under half, and no reason is known for the remainder. The sample records about 64,000 clones, just over 95% of which are singletons. The ten largest clones capture about 0.1% of the sample. The material sequenced was naive CD8+ T cells sorted from blood. Interpreted using the paper, the cell subset or site label stands for: unstimulated naive T cells. The source is a human donor in good health.

J is TRBJ2-2 and V is TRBV7-2; 13 bases fit TRBD2. The length of the CDR3 is 19 residues. Per the germline V gene, CDR1 is SGHTA and CDR2 is FQGNSA. J was trimmed by 3 bases and V by 3 bases; bases with no gene match: 10. DNA for the CDR3: TGTGCCAGCAGCTTCCAAGGGGGACTAGCGGGGTCCTACACCGGGGAGCTGTTTTTT. Translating it yields CASSFQGGLAGSYTGELFF. Filled out from reference TRBV7-2 and TRBJ2-2, the complete variable domain reads GAGVSQSPSNKVTEKGKDVELRCDPISGHTALYWYRQSLGQGLEFLIYFQGNSAPDKSGLPSDRFSAERTGGSVSTLTIQRTQQEDSAVYLCASSFQGGLAGSYTGELFFGEGSRLTVL.

The V and J genes are TRBV30 and TRBJ2-7; 14 bases agree with TRBD2. The V and J ends lost 5 bases and 2 bases, in that order; junction bases with no gene match: 5. The CDR3 runs 15 residues. Germline CDR1 is GTSNPN and CDR2 is SVGIG (reference sequence). CDR3 residues: CAWAGLAGGTYEQYF. CDR3 nucleotides: TGTGCCTGGGCCGGACTAGCGGGGGGCACCTACGAGCAGTACTTC.

The chain recombines TRBV5-1 with TRBJ2-7, with D uncertain. CDR1 SGHRS and CDR2 YFSETQ come from the germline V gene. The CDR3 has 11 amino acids. Trimming removed 0 bases from V and 4 bases from J, with 2 bases in between. The CDR3 DNA sequence: TGCGCCAGCAGCTTGGGGTACGAGCAGTACTTC. Protein product: CASSLGYEQYF.

The rearrangement joins TRBV14 to TRBJ2-7; 10 bases fit TRBD1. V trimming: 4 bases; J trimming: 4 bases; junction bases outside the gene matches: 4. CDR1 and CDR2 from the germline V gene are SGHDN and FVKESK. The CDR3 loop spans 14 amino acids. CDR3 sequence: CASSPTGGPYEQYF. In nucleotides, the CDR3 is TGTGCCAGCAGCCCGACAGGGGGCCCTTACGAGCAGTACTTC.

Here the CDR3 DNA reads TGTGCCAGCAGCTTGGGGACTAGCGGGGGGATCCAAGAGACCCAGTACTTC. Amino acid sequence: CASSLGTSGGIQETQYF. V is TRBV13 and J is TRBJ2-5, with 15 bases fitting TRBD2. V shed 3 bases and J 1 base; nucleotides not matched to a gene: 3. Germline V gene lookup returns CDR1 PRHDT and CDR2 FYEKMQ (reference sequence). The CDR3 runs to 17 residues.

The V and J genes are TRBV2 and TRBJ1-4; no firm D call. This CDR3 has 13 amino acids. With 8 bases removed from V and 3 bases from J, the gap between germline ends came to 10 bases. Germline V gene lookup returns CDR1 SNHLY and CDR2 FYNNEI. CDR3 coding DNA: TGTGCCAGCGACGGGGTCCCTAATGAAAAACTGTTTTTT. This encodes CASDGVPNEKLFF.

The chain employs TRBV9 and TRBJ2-3, with D tentatively TRBD1 or TRBD2 (5 bases each). The CDR3 is 15 residues long. V was shortened by 2 bases and J by 2 bases, with 12 bases between the two germline ends. Germline V gene sequence: CDR1 SGDLS, CDR2 YYNGEE. CDR3 nucleotides: TGTGCCAGCAGCGTTGAGACGGGGCCCACAGATACGCAGTATTTT. Protein: CASSVETGPTDTQYF.

This chain joins TRBV5-1 and TRBJ2-5, with 7 bases aligning to TRBD1. Trimming took 6 bases from V and 5 from J; bases not matched to a gene: 7. CDR1 is SGHRS and CDR2 is YFSETQ in the germline V gene. This CDR3 is built from 13 residues. The CDR3 region is CASKTGPGETQYF. The CDR3 DNA reads TGCGCCAGCAAGACAGGGCCAGGGGAGACCCAGTACTTC.

The chain recombines TRBV27 with TRBJ2-3; 11 nucleotides align to TRBD2. CDR3 length equals 17 residues. The germline V gene has CDR1 MNHEY and CDR2 SMNVEV (reference sequence). After removal of 3 bases from V and 4 bases from J, the junction contained 9 bases not matched to a gene. The DNA of the CDR3 is TGTGCCAGCAGTTTCGTCCTAGCGGGGGGCCCTTCAGATACGCAGTATTTT. Translated, it gives CASSFVLAGGPSDTQYF.

The rearrangement uses TRBV5-4 and TRBJ2-5; 10 bases agree with TRBD1. This CDR3 has 15 amino acids. The germline V gene encodes CDR1 SGHNT and CDR2 YYREEE (reference sequence). V dropped 3 bases and J dropped 2; count of bases not matched to a gene: 4. The CDR3 DNA follows: TGTGCCAGCAGCTCGACAGGGGGCGGGCAAGAGACCCAGTACTTC. Translated: CASSSTGGGQETQYF.

The rearrangement joins TRBV21-1 to TRBJ1-3; TRBD1 is the table's D call, not checked against the DNA. TRBV21-1 is a pseudogene. The CDR3 covers 16 residues. CDR3: CASSYDRGLSGNTIYF. In DNA, the CDR3 is TGTGCCAGCAGCTACGACAGGGGGCTATCTGGAAACACCATATATTTT.

This clone has more than one count but fewer than ten. This chain joins TRBV10-1 and TRBJ1-1, with D uncertain. V lost 3 bases to trimming and J lost 1 base, with 6 bases between them. There are 13 residues in the CDR3. Germline lookup yields CDR1 WNHNN and CDR2 SYGVQD (reference sequence). In DNA form, the CDR3 reads TGCGCCAGCAGTGAACACGAGAACACTGAAGCTTTCTTT. Its translation: CASSEHENTEAFF.

V usage is TRBV6-5 and J usage is TRBJ2-2; D might be TRBD2 (6 bases). Trimming pared 2 bases from V and 10 bases from J, leaving 17 bases between. The germline V gene has CDR1 MNHEY and CDR2 SVGAGI. The CDR3 contains 15 residues. The DNA of the CDR3 is TGTGCCAGCAGTTACCCCGGGGTAGCGGAGGAGGAGCTGTTTTTT. Residues: CASSYPGVAEEELFF.

This chain uses TRBV5-6 with TRBJ1-5; the D is unclear. This CDR3 has 12 residues. Germline CDR1 reads SGHDT; CDR2 reads YYEEEE. Trimming removed 0 bases from V and 9 bases from J, with 7 bases in between. CDR3 sequence (DNA): TGTGCCAGCAGCTTGGTCGGTGGGCCCCAGCATTTT. It translates to CASSLVGGPQHF.

The J gene is TRBJ1-5, the V gene TRBV7-9, with D unclear. The CDR3 length is 12 residues. The V gene's germline CDR1 is SEHNR and CDR2 FQNEAQ (reference sequence). The V end was cut by 5 bases, the J end by 3 bases, with 5 bases between. The CDR3 DNA reads TGTGCCAGCAGCACCCACAATCAGCCCCAGCATTTT. It specifies CASSTHNQPQHF.

J is TRBJ2-5 and V is TRBV2; TRBD2 matches at 9 bases. This CDR3 region has 14 residues. Germline trimming cut 6 bases from V and 0 bases from J; bases unmatched to any gene: 2. Germline V gene data show CDR1 as SNHLY and CDR2 as FYNNEI. This CDR3 reads CASSLAGNQETQYF. The DNA of the CDR3 is TGTGCCAGCAGCCTAGCGGGGAACCAAGAGACCCAGTACTTC.

The chain links TRBV7-2 to TRBJ2-6; TRBD2 might be the D (6 bases). CDR3 length: 19 residues. The V end lost 0 bases, the J end lost 0 bases, and 15 bases lay between the germline ends. Germline CDR1 is SGHTA and CDR2 is FQGNSA. The CDR3 DNA sequence: TGTGCCAGCAGCTTAGCGGGGCCTTTGGGGGGCTCTGGGGCCAACGTCCTGACTTTC. This encodes CASSLAGPLGGSGANVLTF.